This T cell receptor beta chain comes out of a study of T cells after yellow fever vaccination. TCRdb analysed the 5' RACE reads with MiXCR anew, one entry per CDR3 protein. Here the sample spans roughly 320,000 distinct CDR3 sequences, around a tenth being singletons. In this sample, this clonotype turned up a few times. V trimming: 8 bases; J trimming: 6 bases; junction bases outside the gene matches: 14. The CDR3 covers 16 residues. In germline, CDR1 is SGHRS, CDR2 YFSETQ. The chain joins TRBV5-1 to TRBJ2-1; 10 bases agree with TRBD2. This receptor was obtained from a man younger than 35 who received the YFV17D yellow fever vaccine. The sequences come from CD4+ T cells sorted from PBMCs, collected 45 days after the yellow fever booster vaccination. Here the CDR3 reads CASAGTSAGRLNEQFF. CDR3 bases: TGCGCCAGTGCCGGGACTAGCGCCGGGCGACTCAATGAGCAGTTCTTC.